Given below is one TCR beta chain in context. This clone's antigen is unknown. No base qualities exist here, and no much larger clone lies one base off it. The sample comes from a study of T-cell memory formation after mild COVID-19 (dated by TCRdb to the early 2020s). Regarding the study in general: TCR sequence clusters from the two donors were largely donor specific. In a couple of donors, T-cell clones that expanded and contracted after mild COVID-19 were followed by sequencing TCRalpha and TCRbeta repertoires longitudinally. The cohort comprised two young, previously healthy adult volunteers, one female and one male. Overall results and qualifications from the work: SARS-CoV-2 specificity of the second-wave clones peaking on day 37 was not confirmed. The study covered only a couple of mild cases, and larger cohorts including severe cases with pre-infection samples were considered necessary. Contracting CD4+ clones were located mainly in the CM and EM memory subsets, whereas CD8+ clones were found to be enriched in EMRA. Some responding clones were detected in pre-infection memory, suggesting pre-existing cross-reactive memory T cells joined the SARS-CoV-2 response. Clones that contracted from day 15 to 85 showed balanced CD4/CD8 phenotypes, whereas a second wave of clones that expanded from day 15 to 37 leaned towards CD4+.

PBMCs were isolated by Ficoll-Paque density gradient centrifugation. TCRdb names Illumina NovaSeq 6000 as the instrument used. Using 5'RACE with constant-segment primers, TCRalpha and TCRbeta cDNA libraries were constructed, with sample barcodes and unique molecular identifiers added in the process. Trizol reagent was used to extract RNA from every sample. The libraries were amplified in two PCR steps, and the second step added a second sample barcode and Illumina TruSeq adapters. Sequencing of libraries was performed on an Illumina NovaSeq with 2 x 150 bp paired-end reads. Processing in the source paper ran as follows. Reads were demultiplexed and collapsed into UMI-guided consensus sequences with migec v1.2.7. Using mixcr v2.1.11, the UMI consensuses were aligned to TRA and TRB V and J templates and assembled into clonotypes. Expanded or contracted clonotypes were those called significant by both edgeR and NoisET, with noise models trained on biological replicates. For edgeR calls, the thresholds were a false discovery rate-adjusted p below 0.01 and a log2 fold-change of 1. As an exploratory analysis of dynamics, max-normalized trajectories of the 1000 most abundant clonotypes were examined with PCA combined with hierarchical clustering. The CD4 or CD8 phenotype of responding clones was assigned using the separately sequenced CD4+ and CD8+ repertoires. TCRdb itself trimmed the public reads at Q25 with fastp, ran MiXCR and retained productive beta chains. For every CDR3 protein sequence, its rows merge into one entry that carries the most common genes and DNA. The V and J calls come from TCRdb's annotation, not from the publication. Here the sample has 130,000 to 150,000 distinct CDR3 sequences; under 25% occur a single time. The ten largest clonotypes hold 2% to 2.5% of the sample.

The CDR3 runs 13 residues from the cysteine to the phenylalanine. Only the CDR3 portion is preserved as DNA: 39 bases, with reading frame beginning at the first base. In the germline V gene, CDR1 corresponds to SGHTA and CDR2 to FQGTGA. V is shortened by 3 bases, J by 3 bases, and the region joining them spans 7 bases. The TCR comes from an adult woman who had mild COVID-19 (a few samples of this study predate the infection). The sample titles of this study are shuffled in the database, so cell type and time point are left out; the donor was told from shared clones. Sequencing input: PBMCs or a T cell subset sorted from them (not recorded which). This chain joins TRBV7-3 to TRBJ2-3, with the identity of the D gene unclear. The CDR3 reads CASSFLLTDTQYF. The bases are TGTGCCAGCAGCTTTCTGCTAACAGATACGCAGTATTTT.